These T cell receptor beta chains were read from a single sample in a study of CXCR3-negative and CXCR3-positive naive CD8 T cells. TCRdb re-called the 5' RACE reads, yielding one record per CDR3 amino acid sequence without DNA. This sample's table reports 130,000 to 150,000 distinct CDR3 sequences. The sequenced sample consisted of naive CXCR3+ CD8+ T cells from blood. The receptors here all came from a human donor in good health. Some clones in this sample may be carry-over from other donors' samples. Both conserved end residues are part of each CDR3.

TRBV28	TRBJ1-5	CASTDRTNQPQHF
TRBV4-1	TRBJ1-2	CASSQDLTRDGYTF
TRBV12-3/TRBV12-4	TRBJ2-7	CASSLGGEGSYEQYF
TRBV29-1	TRBJ2-7	CSQDSDRNEQYF
TRBV15	TRBJ2-1	CATSRGGTTNHEQFF
TRBV6-5	TRBJ1-2	CASSYSQGDGYIF
TRBV24-1	TRBJ2-2	CATSDPRRGINTGELFF
TRBV7-9	TRBJ1-1	CASSPRDTEAFF
TRBV15	TRBJ2-7	CATSRGTGPDEQYF
TRBV28	TRBJ1-1	CASSPEQGELNTEAFF
TRBV29-1	TRBJ1-2	CSAHSGGQGRDGYTF
TRBV29-1	TRBJ2-1	CSARPDNEQFF
TRBV12-3/TRBV12-4	TRBJ2-7	CASSGGLADEQYF
TRBV29-1	TRBJ2-1	CSVDGLAGTRGSYIEQFF
TRBV19	TRBJ1-1	CASSMGNTEAFF
TRBV6-2/TRBV6-3	TRBJ2-5	CASRGTSGSEQYF
TRBV29-1	TRBJ2-1	CSARDVGHNEQFF
TRBV14	TRBJ2-7	CASSPPPGDIFLYEQYF
TRBV7-9	TRBJ1-1	CASTSGGAGGNTEAFF
TRBV7-9	TRBJ2-6	CASSLEGGANVLTF
TRBV29-1	TRBJ2-2	CSVDGGRSTGELIF
TRBV6-2/TRBV6-3	TRBJ1-5	CASNGQVISNQPQHF
TRBV4-2	TRBJ1-1	CASSPGQMNTEAFF
TRBV29-1	TRBJ2-1	CSVYGGLAPDNEQFF
TRBV27	TRBJ2-7	CASSSPTLQGYEQYF
TRBV5-1	TRBJ2-7	CASSGGRASRYEQYF
TRBV19	TRBJ2-6	CASSVGDSGANVLTF
TRBV13	TRBJ1-2	CASSDRGPHGYTF
TRBV29-1	TRBJ1-1	CSVLGIGPEAFF
TRBV7-9	TRBJ2-7	CASRQGYEQYF
TRBV7-2	TRBJ2-7	CASSLALGSEQYF
TRBV12-3/TRBV12-4	TRBJ2-5	CASSLKVPPGETQYF
TRBV29-1	TRBJ1-2	CSVGTSTVANYGYTF
TRBV5-5	TRBJ2-3	CASSLGGRGADTQYF
TRBV27	TRBJ1-5	CASSAGPVNQPQHF
TRBV4-3	TRBJ2-7	CASSQDRPLGGASYEQYF
TRBV20-1	TRBJ2-7	CSASDRNSYEQYF
TRBV3-1	TRBJ2-1	CASSQDLYGTSDNEQFF
TRBV20-1	TRBJ1-6	CSALPLVGQYNSPLHF
TRBV5-1	TRBJ2-1	CASSSHGSSGIRNEQFF
TRBV7-9	TRBJ2-3	CASSFQEWDPDTQYF
TRBV28	TRBJ2-1	CASSFPSSGGPYNEQFF
TRBV28	TRBJ2-7	CASSLPGTGGSYEQYF
TRBV7-3	TRBJ2-2	CASSPTAIGSGRAGELFF
TRBV4-3	TRBJ2-7	CASSQVWDSSYEQYF
TRBV23-1	TRBJ2-5	CASSQLQETQYF